A selection of T cell receptor beta chains follows, all from one sample in a study of early T cells in non-severe SARS-CoV-2 infection. TCRdb passed the 5' RACE reads through MiXCR, listing each CDR3 protein once. The top ten clones hold 8.6% of a sample with some 54,000 distinct CDR3 sequences, over 7.5% of them seen once. The sample taken for sequencing was whole blood. Source of these receptors: an adult who was a healthcare worker with PCR-confirmed SARS-CoV-2 infection or an uninfected control (not recorded which). Each CDR3 is given with its conserved first and last residue. The D gene is left open where the match is weak. Only part of the rows carry a size: once, few, many, or a class if the clone is expanded.

TRBV7-8	.	TRBJ2-1	.	CASSLVGWGTNEQFF	TGTGCCAGCAGCTTAGTGGGATGGGGAACCAATGAGCAGTTCTTC
TRBV20-1	TRBD1	TRBJ1-5	many	CSARENRGLGQPQHF	TGCAGTGCTAGAGAGAACAGGGGGTTGGGTCAGCCCCAGCATTTT
TRBV5-1	.	TRBJ2-7	many	CASSFVGDEQYF	TGCGCCAGCAGCTTTGTGGGAGACGAGCAGTACTTC
TRBV20-1	TRBD1	TRBJ2-3	.	CSAETGQGTDTQYF	TGCAGTGCGGAGACGGGACAGGGGACAGATACGCAGTATTTT
TRBV7-9	.	TRBJ1-2	.	CASTPVDSSRFGYTF	TGTGCCAGCACCCCCGTTGACAGCTCGCGTTTCGGCTACACCTTC
TRBV12-3/TRBV12-4	.	TRBJ2-1	few	CASSFGAGPISYNEQFF	TGTGCCAGCAGTTTCGGGGCGGGGCCTATCTCCTACAATGAGCAGTTCTTC
TRBV7-6	.	TRBJ2-7	.	CASSLAGFSYEQYF	TGTGCCAGCAGCTTAGCGGGATTTTCCTACGAGCAGTACTTC
TRBV6-2/TRBV6-3	TRBD2	TRBJ2-1	many	CASSPRLAGVSINEQFF	TGTGCCAGCAGTCCCCGACTAGCGGGAGTCTCTATAAATGAGCAGTTCTTC
TRBV10-3	.	TRBJ2-2	many	CAISPMARTNTGELFF	TGTGCCATCAGCCCCATGGCACGAACGAACACCGGGGAGCTGTTTTTT
TRBV5-1	.	TRBJ2-1	many	CASSLTGTYNEQFF	TGCGCCAGCAGCTTGACGGGCACCTACAATGAGCAGTTCTTC
TRBV20-1	.	TRBJ2-7	many	CSAWRTAGEKQYF	TGCAGTGCTTGGCGGACCGCCGGGGAAAAGCAGTACTTC
TRBV7-9	TRBD1	TRBJ1-1	.	CASGGAGGFISEAFF	TGTGCCAGCGGTGGGGCAGGGGGCTTCATCTCCGAAGCTTTCTTT
TRBV3-1	.	TRBJ1-4	few	CASSQRTANEKLFF	TGTGCCAGCAGCCAACGGACAGCTAATGAAAAACTGTTTTTT
TRBV2	.	TRBJ1-3	many	CASSGGDSSGNTIYF	TGTGCCAGCAGTGGTGGGGATAGCTCTGGAAACACCATATATTTT
TRBV6-2/TRBV6-3	TRBD1	TRBJ1-5	few	CASSRRQGTNQPQHF	TGTGCCAGCAGTCGCCGACAGGGGACGAATCAGCCCCAGCATTTT
TRBV18	.	TRBJ2-1	.	CASSLDLNNEQFF	TGTGCCAGCTCACTGGACTTGAACAATGAGCAGTTCTTC
TRBV20-1	.	TRBJ1-1	.	CSARGTGNTEAFF	TGCAGTGCCCGAGGAACGGGGAACACTGAAGCTTTCTTT
TRBV19	.	TRBJ2-1	few	CASSLGFGFSYNEQFF	TGTGCCAGTAGTCTTGGGTTCGGGTTCTCCTACAATGAGCAGTTCTTC
TRBV7-9	TRBD1	TRBJ1-2	few	CASSLGGQDETWEGYTF	TGTGCCAGCAGCTTAGGAGGACAGGATGAAACCTGGGAAGGCTACACCTTC